This T cell receptor (beta chain) stems from a study of T cell responses to AZD1222 COVID-19 vaccine. Study in general: The analysis combined second doses at about 4 or about 12 weeks.

Clones were read by immunoSEQ multiplex PCR, and TCRdb kept only the in-frame ones, dropping some. The sample yields some 150,000 clones, roughly 91% seen once. Of note for this clone: The antigen remains undetermined.

V was pared by 7 bases and J by 2 bases, with 9 bases of the junction left unmatched. The CDR3 is 16 amino acids. From germline, CDR1 is SNHLY and CDR2 FYNNEI. Overall study findings and caveats: At baseline, just six AZD1222 recipients tested seropositive. CD4 TCRs linked to vaccination spanned spike, dominating at 160-218 and 743-854. Mostly white British, mostly female donors; authors suggested clonal diversity may be underestimated.

This sequence was found in an adult in good health. The source was peripheral blood, collected on day 0 of AZD1222 vaccination. The rearrangement links TRBV2 to TRBJ1-2; TRBD1 agrees at 11 bases. The DNA of the CDR3 is TGTGCCAGCACCCCATTGCGGGACAGGGGGAACTATGGCTACACCTTC. Its translation: CASTPLRDRGNYGYTF.